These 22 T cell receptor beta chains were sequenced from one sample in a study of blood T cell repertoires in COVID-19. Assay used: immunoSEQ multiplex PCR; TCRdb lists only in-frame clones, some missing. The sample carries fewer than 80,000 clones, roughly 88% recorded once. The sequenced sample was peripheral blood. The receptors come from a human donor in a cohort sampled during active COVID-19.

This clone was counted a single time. CDR3 protein: CASRRGGEAGANVLTF. The CDR3 DNA follows: TGTGCCAGCAGAAGAGGGGGGGAGGCTGGGGCCAACGTCCTGACTTTC. The rearrangement joins TRBV28 to TRBJ2-6, with D perhaps TRBD2 (7 bases). CDR1 is MDHEN, CDR2 SYDVKM, per germline. This CDR3 has 16 amino acids. V was cut by 6 bases and J by 2 bases, with 14 bases left in between.

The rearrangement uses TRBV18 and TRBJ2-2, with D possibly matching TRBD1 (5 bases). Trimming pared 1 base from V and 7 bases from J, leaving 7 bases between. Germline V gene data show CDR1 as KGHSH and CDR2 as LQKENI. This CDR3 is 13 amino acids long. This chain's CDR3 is CASSPRDSGELFF. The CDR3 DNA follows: TGTGCCAGCTCACCACGTGACAGCGGGGAGCTGTTTTTT. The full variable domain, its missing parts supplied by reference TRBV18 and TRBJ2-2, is NAGVMQNPRHLVRRRGQEARLRCSPMKGHSHVYWYRQLPEEGLKFMVYLQKENIIDESGMPKERFSAEFPKEGPSILRIQQVVRGDSAAYFCASSPRDSGELFFGEGSRLTVL.

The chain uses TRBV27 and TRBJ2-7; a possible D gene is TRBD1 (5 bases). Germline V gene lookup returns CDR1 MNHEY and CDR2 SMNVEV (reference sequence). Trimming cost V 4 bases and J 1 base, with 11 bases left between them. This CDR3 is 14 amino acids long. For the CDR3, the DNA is TGTGCCAGCAGTTCAGGGTATGGATCCTACGAGCAGTACTTC. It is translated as CASSSGYGSYEQYF.

CDR3 residues: CASSPLGRDTEAFF. As DNA, the CDR3 is TGTGCCAGCTCACCATTGGGGAGGGACACTGAAGCTTTCTTT. This sequence joins TRBV18 and TRBJ1-1; no firm D call. V was trimmed by 2 bases and J by 3 bases, leaving 10 bases between them. The CDR3 runs to 14 residues. Germline V gene sequence: CDR1 KGHSH, CDR2 LQKENI.

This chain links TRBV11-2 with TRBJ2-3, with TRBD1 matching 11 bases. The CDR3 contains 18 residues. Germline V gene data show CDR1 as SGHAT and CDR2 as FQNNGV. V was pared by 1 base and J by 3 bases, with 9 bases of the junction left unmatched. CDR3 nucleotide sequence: TGTGCCAGCAGCTTAGTTGGGTTCGGGACAGGGGGAACAGATACGCAGTATTTT. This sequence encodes CASSLVGFGTGGTDTQYF.

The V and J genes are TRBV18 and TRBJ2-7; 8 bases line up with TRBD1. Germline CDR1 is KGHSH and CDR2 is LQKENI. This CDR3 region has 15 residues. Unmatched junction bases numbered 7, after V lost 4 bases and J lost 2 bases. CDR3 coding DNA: TGTGCCAGCTCACTGACAGGGGATGGCCCCTACGAGCAGTACTTC. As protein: CASSLTGDGPYEQYF. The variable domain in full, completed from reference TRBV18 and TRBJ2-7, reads NAGVMQNPRHLVRRRGQEARLRCSPMKGHSHVYWYRQLPEEGLKFMVYLQKENIIDESGMPKERFSAEFPKEGPSILRIQQVVRGDSAAYFCASSLTGDGPYEQYFGPGTRLTVT.

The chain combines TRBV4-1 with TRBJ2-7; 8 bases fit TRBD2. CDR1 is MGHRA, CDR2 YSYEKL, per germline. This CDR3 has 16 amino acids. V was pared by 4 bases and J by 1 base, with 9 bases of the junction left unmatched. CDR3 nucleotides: TGCGCCAGCAGCCCACAAACTAGCGGTAATTCCTACGAGCAGTACTTC. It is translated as CASSPQTSGNSYEQYF.

This CDR3 reads CASSLARGTINNEQFF. DNA of the CDR3: TGTGCCAGCAGCTTAGCAAGGGGGACTATTAATAATGAGCAGTTCTTC. This rearrangement joins TRBV7-2 to TRBJ2-1; a weak D match, TRBD2 (7 bases). The ends were cut back, 0 bases at V and 7 bases at J, with 16 bases in the middle. Germline V gene data show CDR1 as SGHTA and CDR2 as FQGNSA. This CDR3 has 16 residues.

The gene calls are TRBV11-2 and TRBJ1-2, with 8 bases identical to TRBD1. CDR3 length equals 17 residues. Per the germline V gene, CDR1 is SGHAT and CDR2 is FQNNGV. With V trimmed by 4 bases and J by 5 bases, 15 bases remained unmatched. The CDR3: CASSWGQGAEVRYGYTF. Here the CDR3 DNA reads TGTGCCAGCAGCTGGGGGCAGGGGGCTGAGGTTCGGTATGGCTACACCTTC. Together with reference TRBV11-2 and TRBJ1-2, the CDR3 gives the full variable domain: EAGVAQSPRYKIIEKRQSVAFWCNPISGHATLYWYQQILGQGPKLLIQFQNNGVVDDSQLPKDRFSAERLKGVDSTLKIQPAKLEDSAVYLCASSWGQGAEVRYGYTFGSGTRLTVV.

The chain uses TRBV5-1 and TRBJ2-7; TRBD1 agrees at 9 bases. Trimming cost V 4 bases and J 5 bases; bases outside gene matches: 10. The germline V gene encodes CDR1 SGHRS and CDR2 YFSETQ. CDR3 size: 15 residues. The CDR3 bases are TGCGCCAGCAGCGGCTTGGGACAGGGAAGCGACGAGCAGTACTTC. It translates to CASSGLGQGSDEQYF.

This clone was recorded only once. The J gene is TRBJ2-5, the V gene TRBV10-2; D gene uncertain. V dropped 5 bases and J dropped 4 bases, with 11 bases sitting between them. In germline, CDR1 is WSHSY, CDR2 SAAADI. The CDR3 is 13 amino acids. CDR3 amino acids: CASSILVGETQYF. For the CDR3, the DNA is TGCGCCAGCAGTATTCTAGTCGGAGAGACCCAGTACTTC.

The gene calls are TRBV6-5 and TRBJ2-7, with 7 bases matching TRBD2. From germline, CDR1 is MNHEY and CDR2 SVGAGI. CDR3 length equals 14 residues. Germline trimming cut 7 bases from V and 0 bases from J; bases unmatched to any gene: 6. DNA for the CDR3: TGTGCCAGCAAAGATAGCGGGCTCTCCTACGAGCAGTACTTC. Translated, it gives CASKDSGLSYEQYF.

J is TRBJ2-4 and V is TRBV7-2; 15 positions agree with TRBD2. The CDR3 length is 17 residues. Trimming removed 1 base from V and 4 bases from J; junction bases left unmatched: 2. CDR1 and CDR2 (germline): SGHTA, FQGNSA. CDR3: CASSLEGLAGGKNIQYF. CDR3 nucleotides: TGTGCCAGCAGCTTAGAAGGACTAGCGGGAGGGAAAAACATTCAGTACTTC.

DNA of the CDR3: TGTGCCAGCAGTCAAGGGGACAGGGGCTACGAGCAGTACTTC. Translating gives CASSQGDRGYEQYF. V is TRBV27 and J is TRBJ2-7; 10 nucleotides agree with TRBD1. CDR3 length: 14 amino acids. Germline V gene sequence: CDR1 MNHEY, CDR2 SMNVEV (reference sequence). V was clipped by 5 bases and J by 3 bases; unmatched bases: 4.

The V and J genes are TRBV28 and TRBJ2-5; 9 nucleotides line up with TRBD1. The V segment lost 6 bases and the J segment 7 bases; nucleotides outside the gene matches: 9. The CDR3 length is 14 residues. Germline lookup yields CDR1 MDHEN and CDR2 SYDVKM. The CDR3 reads CASSWGQGPRTQYF. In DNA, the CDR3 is TGTGCCAGCAGCTGGGGACAGGGCCCGCGGACCCAGTACTTC. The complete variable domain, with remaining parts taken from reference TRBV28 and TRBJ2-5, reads DVKVTQSSRYLVKRTGEKVFLECVQDMDHENMFWYRQDPGLGLRLIYFSYDVKMKEKGDIPEGYSVSREKKERFSLILESASTNQTSMYLCASSWGQGPRTQYFGPGTRLLVL.

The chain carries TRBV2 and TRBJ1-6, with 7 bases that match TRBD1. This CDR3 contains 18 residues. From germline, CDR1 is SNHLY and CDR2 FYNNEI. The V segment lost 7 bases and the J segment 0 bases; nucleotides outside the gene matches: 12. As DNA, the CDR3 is TGTGCCAGCATTAAGGACAGGCCTCTTAGCTCCTATAATTCACCCCTCCACTTT. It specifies CASIKDRPLSSYNSPLHF.

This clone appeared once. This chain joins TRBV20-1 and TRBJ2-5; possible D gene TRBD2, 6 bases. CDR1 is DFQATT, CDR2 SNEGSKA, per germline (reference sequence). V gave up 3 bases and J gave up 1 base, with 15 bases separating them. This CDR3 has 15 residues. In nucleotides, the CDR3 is TGCAGTGCTAGTGGGGCTAGCGAGCGCCAAGAGACCCAGTACTTC. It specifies CSASGASERQETQYF.

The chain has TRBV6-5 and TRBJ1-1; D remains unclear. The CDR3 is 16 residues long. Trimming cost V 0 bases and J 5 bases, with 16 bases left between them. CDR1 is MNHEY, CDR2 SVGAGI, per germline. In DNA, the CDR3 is TGTGCCAGCAGTTACTCGAGCCGCCCGGGGAGAACTGAAGCTTTCTTT. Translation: CASSYSSRPGRTEAFF.

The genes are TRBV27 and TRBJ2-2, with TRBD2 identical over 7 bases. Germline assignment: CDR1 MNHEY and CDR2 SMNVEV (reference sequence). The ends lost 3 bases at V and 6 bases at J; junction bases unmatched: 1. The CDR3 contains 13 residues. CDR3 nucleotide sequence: TGTGCCAGCAGTTTGGGGGGGGCCGGGGAGCTGTTTTTT. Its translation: CASSLGGAGELFF.

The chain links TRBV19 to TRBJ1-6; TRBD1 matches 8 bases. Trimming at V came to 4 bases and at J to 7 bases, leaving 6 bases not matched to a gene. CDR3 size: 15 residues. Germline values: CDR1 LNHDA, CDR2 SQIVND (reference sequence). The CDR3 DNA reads TGTGCCAGTAGTACCATGACAGGGGTGAATTCACCCCTCCACTTT. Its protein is CASSTMTGVNSPLHF.

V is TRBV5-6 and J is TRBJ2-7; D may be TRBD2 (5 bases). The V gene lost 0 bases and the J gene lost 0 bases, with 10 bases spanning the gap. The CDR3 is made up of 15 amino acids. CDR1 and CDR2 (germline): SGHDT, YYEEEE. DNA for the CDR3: TGTGCCAGCAGCTTGGGAGGGCAGAGCTCCTACGAGCAGTACTTC. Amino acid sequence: CASSLGGQSSYEQYF.

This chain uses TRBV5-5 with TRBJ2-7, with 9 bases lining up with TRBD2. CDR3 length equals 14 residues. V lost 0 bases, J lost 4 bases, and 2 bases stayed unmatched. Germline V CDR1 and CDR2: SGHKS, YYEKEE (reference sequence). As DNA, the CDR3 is TGTGCCAGCAGCTTGGCTAGCGGGACGTACGAGCAGTACTTC. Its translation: CASSLASGTYEQYF.